The next 11 T cell receptor beta chains were all read from a single sample in a study of Ad26.COV2.S vaccination and SARS-CoV-2 variants. Treatment described: about 20 received Ad26.COV2.S at low or high dose, single or two shots; roughly 5 received placebo; per-sample allocation not given. Specimens were obtained on day 63 following the first vaccine or placebo injection. Produced via immunoSEQ multiplex PCR; TCRdb's table is partial and in-frame only. This table holds hundreds of thousands of clones, 65% to 90% found once. Sequenced here: peripheral blood, sampled in a trial of Ad26.COV2.S vaccine versus placebo. These receptors were collected from a person aged 18-60 years who received the Ad26.COV2.S COVID-19 vaccine or a placebo.

The chain is built from TRBV28 and TRBJ2-7; TRBD1 aligns across 8 bases. V dropped 3 bases and J dropped 4; count of bases not matched to a gene: 8. The CDR3 contains 15 residues. The V gene's germline CDR1 is MDHEN and CDR2 SYDVKM. CDR3 sequence (DNA): TGTGCCAGCAGTTTTTTTCCCGGACAGGGTTACGAGCAGTACTTC. Encoded protein: CASSFFPGQGYEQYF.

This clone has at least ten counts. The chain uses TRBV28 and TRBJ1-2, with a possible D match to TRBD1 (6 bases). Per germline, CDR1 MDHEN and CDR2 SYDVKM. Deletions cut 0 bases from V and 10 bases from J, with 9 bases between. The CDR3 spans 12 residues. DNA for the CDR3: TGTGCCAGCAGTTTATGGGGGGCCACCTACACCTTC. This translates into CASSLWGATYTF.

V usage is TRBV10-3 and J usage is TRBJ1-1, with D unresolved. This CDR3 region has 15 residues. The germline gives CDR1 ENHRY, CDR2 SYGVKD. Trimming removed 3 bases from V and 5 bases from J, with 16 bases in between. CDR3: CAISDLLGKGTEAFF. For the CDR3, the DNA is TGTGCCATCAGTGATCTTCTCGGGAAGGGAACTGAAGCTTTCTTT.

V usage is TRBV5-1 and J usage is TRBJ2-3, with D possibly being TRBD1 or TRBD2 (5 bases each). The CDR3 has 15 residues. The ends were cut back, 1 base at V and 2 bases at J, with 11 bases in the middle. Germline V gene data show CDR1 as SGHRS and CDR2 as YFSETQ. The CDR3 loop reads CASSLSGRYTDTQYF. In nucleotides, the CDR3 is TGCGCCAGCAGCTTGTCGGGGCGGTACACAGATACGCAGTATTTT.

The chain joins TRBV6-5 to TRBJ2-5; 9 bases match TRBD1. V shed 7 bases, J shed 2 bases, and the junction held 8 bases outside the gene matches. CDR1 and CDR2 (germline): MNHEY, SVGAGI. The CDR3 is 15 amino acids. The CDR3 DNA is TGTGCCAGCAAGCCGGGACAGGGAAGGCAAGAGACCCAGTACTTC. Translated: CASKPGQGRQETQYF.

V and J are TRBV3-1 (or the pseudogene TRBV3-2) and TRBJ1-4, with TRBD1 matching 8 bases. The junction had 4 bases not matched to a gene; V was cut back by 4 bases and J by 6 bases. Germline-derived CDR1 and CDR2 are LGHDT and YNNKEL (reference sequence). The length of the CDR3 is 14 residues. CDR3 DNA sequence: TGTGCCAGCAGCCCACAGGGGGGAGATGAAAAACTGTTTTTT. As protein: CASSPQGGDEKLFF.

This rearrangement joins TRBV14 to TRBJ2-3; D gene uncertain. The CDR3 contains 14 residues. Germline-derived CDR1 and CDR2 are SGHDN and FVKESK. V was trimmed by 4 bases and J by 1 base, leaving 9 bases between them. CDR3 residues: CASSPPVRTDTQYF. CDR3 DNA: TGTGCCAGCAGCCCCCCAGTCCGCACAGATACGCAGTATTTT.

V and J are TRBV4-2 and TRBJ2-1; 10 bases fit TRBD2. V lost 0 bases, J lost 7 bases, and 6 bases stayed unmatched. CDR3 length: 16 amino acids. CDR1 is LGHNA and CDR2 is YNFKEQ in the germline V gene. CDR3 sequence reads: CASSQEERGGQNEQFF. The CDR3 DNA sequence: TGTGCCAGCAGCCAAGAGGAGCGGGGGGGCCAGAATGAGCAGTTCTTC.

This rearrangement joins TRBV5-4 to TRBJ2-7; D tentatively fits TRBD1 or TRBD2 (5 bases each). The germline V and J ends were trimmed by 4 bases and 6 bases, with 11 bases remaining between them. The CDR3 loop spans 12 amino acids. Germline V gene data show CDR1 as SGHNT and CDR2 as YYREEE (reference sequence). As DNA, the CDR3 is TGTGCCAGCAGCCCGACGGGGCTCGAGCAGTACTTC. The encoded protein is CASSPTGLEQYF.

The chain joins TRBV27 to TRBJ2-3; the match to TRBD2 covers 13 bases. This CDR3 has 16 amino acids. Trimming at V came to 6 bases and at J to 5 bases, leaving 8 bases not matched to a gene. Germline V gives CDR1 MNHEY, CDR2 SMNVEV (reference sequence). This CDR3 is CASRGTSGASIDTQYF. The CDR3 region has the DNA TGTGCCAGCAGAGGGACTAGCGGGGCATCAATAGATACGCAGTATTTT.

The chain uses TRBV7-9 and TRBJ2-1, with 8 bases aligning to TRBD1. This CDR3 contains 15 residues. With 5 bases clipped from V and 3 bases from J, the junction kept 6 bases outside the gene matches. Germline V gene sequence: CDR1 SEHNR, CDR2 FQNEAQ (reference sequence). For the CDR3, the DNA is TGTGCCAGCAGCACACGGACAGGGATCTACAATGAGCAGTTCTTC. Translated: CASSTRTGIYNEQFF.